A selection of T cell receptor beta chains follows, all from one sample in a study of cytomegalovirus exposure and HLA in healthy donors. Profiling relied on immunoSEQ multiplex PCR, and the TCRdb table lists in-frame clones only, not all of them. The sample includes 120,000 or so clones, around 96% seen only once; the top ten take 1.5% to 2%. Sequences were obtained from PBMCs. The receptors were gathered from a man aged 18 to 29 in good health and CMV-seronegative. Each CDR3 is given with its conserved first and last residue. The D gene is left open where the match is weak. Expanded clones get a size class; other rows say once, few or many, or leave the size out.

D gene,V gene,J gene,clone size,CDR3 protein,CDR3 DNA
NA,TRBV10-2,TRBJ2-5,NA,CASSEGELQETQYF,TGCGCCAGCAGTGAGGGGGAGCTCCAAGAGACCCAGTACTTC
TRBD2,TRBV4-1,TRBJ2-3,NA,CASSPVVVAGVVDTQYF,TGCGCCAGCAGCCCTGTGGTGGTAGCGGGAGTAGTCGATACGCAGTATTTT
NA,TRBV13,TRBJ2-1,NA,CASSLAGFLRNEQFF,TGTGCCAGCAGCTTGGCGGGATTCCTACGCAATGAGCAGTTCTTC
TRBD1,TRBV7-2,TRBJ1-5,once,CASTTSGGWNQPQHF,TGTGCCAGCACCACCTCAGGGGGCTGGAATCAGCCCCAGCATTTT
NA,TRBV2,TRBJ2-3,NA,CASRERVNADTQYF,TGTGCCAGCAGGGAGAGGGTCAATGCAGATACGCAGTATTTT
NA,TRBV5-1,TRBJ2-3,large,CASSFTGAGAYTDTQYF,TGCGCCAGCAGCTTTACAGGAGCGGGTGCCTACACGGATACGCAGTATTTT
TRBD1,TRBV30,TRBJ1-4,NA,CAWSGGGTANEKLFF,TGTGCCTGGAGTGGAGGGGGGACAGCAAATGAAAAACTGTTTTTT
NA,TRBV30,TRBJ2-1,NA,CAWSSPNNEQFF,TGTGCCTGGAGTTCCCCTAACAATGAGCAGTTCTTC
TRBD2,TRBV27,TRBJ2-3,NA,CASSLGLAVTDMQYF,TGTGCCAGCAGTTTGGGACTAGCGGTTACAGATATGCAGTATTTT
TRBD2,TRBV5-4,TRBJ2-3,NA,CASSLASGDSDTQYF,TGTGCCAGCAGCTTGGCTAGCGGGGACTCAGATACGCAGTATTTT
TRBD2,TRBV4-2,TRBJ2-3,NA,CASSQDSLLADRTDTQYF,TGTGCCAGCAGCCAAGATTCCCTCCTAGCGGACCGCACAGATACGCAGTATTTT